Below, 11 T cell receptor beta chains from the same sample are listed, as sequenced in a study of cytomegalovirus exposure and HLA in healthy donors. Primers for the PCR totalled 60 Vbeta and 13 Jbeta. Using immunoSEQ multiplex PCR, the repertoire was profiled, and TCRdb retains in-frame clones only, with some absent. The profile shows 150,000 to 200,000 clones, 70% to 90% of them singletons. The specimen sequenced was PBMCs. Receptors originate from a young woman in good health and CMV-seronegative.

Only one count was recorded for this clone. The chain has TRBV7-6 and TRBJ2-5, with a possible D match to TRBD1 (6 bases). The germline V gene has CDR1 SGHVS and CDR2 FNYEAQ. V was pared by 5 bases and J by 5 bases, with 15 bases between. This CDR3 contains 14 residues. CDR3 sequence: CASSRIGQPETQYF. DNA of the CDR3: TGTGCCAGCAGCAGGATCGGACAGCCCGAGACCCAGTACTTC. Variable domain in full (rest from reference TRBV7-6 and TRBJ2-5): GAGVSQSPRYKVTKRGQDVALRCDPISGHVSLYWYRQALGQGPEFLTYFNYEAQQDKSGLPNDRFSAERPEGSISTLTIQRTEQRDSAMYRCASSRIGQPETQYFGPGTRLLVL.

The V call is TRBV2, the J call TRBJ1-1; a possible D gene is TRBD1 (5 bases). Germline V gene data show CDR1 as SNHLY and CDR2 as FYNNEI. V was pared by 8 bases and J by 2 bases, with 9 bases between. The CDR3 consists of 12 residues. CDR3 protein: CASEDSNTEAFF. CDR3 bases: TGTGCCAGCGAAGACAGCAACACTGAAGCTTTCTTT.

In this sample, this clone turned up once. The chain combines TRBV19 with TRBJ2-7, with D maybe TRBD2 (5 bases). The CDR3 sequence is 13 residues long. Deletions cut 5 bases from V and 6 bases from J, with 14 bases between. Germline-derived CDR1 and CDR2 are LNHDA and SQIVND (reference sequence). The CDR3 sequence: CASSPSGLLEQYF. CDR3 sequence (DNA): TGTGCCAGTAGTCCCTCCGGACTCCTCGAGCAGTACTTC.

The rearrangement uses TRBV29-1 and TRBJ2-3; 12 bases are shared with TRBD2. The CDR3 contains 18 residues. Germline CDR1 and CDR2: SQVTM and ANQGSEA. V shed 0 bases and J 0 bases; nucleotides not matched to a gene: 7. Written as DNA, the CDR3 is TGCAGCGTTGAAGATCAGGGACTAGCGGGTCTTAGCACAGATACGCAGTATTTT. Translation: CSVEDQGLAGLSTDTQYF.

This rearrangement joins TRBV2 to TRBJ2-2, with 7 bases aligning to TRBD2. The CDR3 is 17 amino acids. Germline lookup yields CDR1 SNHLY and CDR2 FYNNEI. V lost 3 bases to trimming and J lost 2 bases; unmatched junction nucleotides: 9. The CDR3 sequence: CASSERASGANTGELFF. As DNA, the CDR3 is TGTGCCAGCAGTGAGAGAGCTAGCGGAGCTAACACCGGGGAGCTGTTTTTT. The full variable domain, completed using reference TRBV2 and TRBJ2-2, is EPEVTQTPSHQVTQMGQEVILRCVPISNHLYFYWYRQILGQKVEFLVSFYNNEISEKSEIFDDQFSVERPDGSNFTLKIRSTKLEDSAMYFCASSERASGANTGELFFGEGSRLTVL.

This chain joins TRBV19 and TRBJ2-5; 9 positions agree with TRBD1. From germline, CDR1 is LNHDA and CDR2 SQIVND (reference sequence). The junction had 15 bases not matched to a gene; V was cut back by 5 bases and J by 2 bases. The CDR3 totals 18 residues. CDR3 amino acids: CASSSWVGGQGEQETQYF. The CDR3 DNA sequence: TGTGCCAGTAGTTCCTGGGTTGGGGGACAGGGCGAACAAGAGACCCAGTACTTC.

This clone was seen a single time. J is TRBJ2-5 and V is TRBV9; 7 bases map to TRBD1. The germline V gene encodes CDR1 SGDLS and CDR2 YYNGEE. V lost 1 base to trimming and J lost 5 bases; unmatched junction nucleotides: 11. CDR3 length: 16 residues. In DNA, the CDR3 is TGTGCCAGCAGCGTAAGGGGGCGAGGGGGCGTGGAGACCCAGTACTTC. Translation: CASSVRGRGGVETQYF.

This chain connects TRBV5-1 to TRBJ2-1, with 8 bases that match TRBD1. Germline lookup yields CDR1 SGHRS and CDR2 YFSETQ. V lost 4 bases to trimming and J lost 0 bases; unmatched junction nucleotides: 6. This CDR3 spans 16 amino acids. The CDR3 DNA reads as TGCGCCAGCAGCGCCGGACAGGGTAGCTCCTACAATGAGCAGTTCTTC. It specifies CASSAGQGSSYNEQFF.

This chain links TRBV5-5 with TRBJ2-2, with D unclear. CDR1 and CDR2 (germline): SGHKS, YYEKEE (reference sequence). This CDR3 spans 14 amino acids. Trimming removed 4 bases at V and 6 bases at J, with 13 bases between. For the CDR3, the DNA is TGTGCCAGCAGCCTGGGGTACTCACCCGGGGAGCTGTTTTTT. Residues: CASSLGYSPGELFF.

The genes are TRBV9 and TRBJ2-7, with a weak D call TRBD2 (6 bases). Germline loops: CDR1 SGDLS, CDR2 YYNGEE. The CDR3 consists of 16 residues. V lost 0 bases and J lost 0, with 13 bases in between. The CDR3 DNA is TGTGCCAGCAGCGTAGGCTCGGGACTTTTCTCCTACGAGCAGTACTTC. This translates into CASSVGSGLFSYEQYF.

In its sample, this clone was seen once. V is TRBV5-1 and J is TRBJ1-4; 9 bases are a match to TRBD1. Trimming cost V 4 bases and J 7 bases; bases outside gene matches: 5. The CDR3 has 14 amino acids. Germline-derived CDR1 and CDR2 are SGHRS and YFSETQ. This CDR3 is CASSKGQGGEKLFF. The CDR3 DNA follows: TGCGCCAGCAGCAAGGGACAGGGAGGTGAAAAACTGTTTTTT.